This T cell receptor (beta chain) was recovered during a study of PD-1 blockade in classical Hodgkin lymphoma. Described time point: cycle 4 day 1 (C4D1), after 5 to 7 weeks of nivolumab. All patients experienced relapse after autologous stem cell transplantation, and brentuximab vedotin exposure was variable. Produced via immunoSEQ multiplex PCR; TCRdb's table is partial and in-frame only. The sample has tens of thousands of clones, just over 90% seen once; the top ten hold about 2.9%. Germline CDR1 reads SEHNR; CDR2 reads FQNEAQ (reference sequence). Trimming pared 4 bases from V and 4 bases from J, leaving 15 bases between. The CDR3 covers 15 residues.

J is TRBJ2-3 and V is TRBV7-9, with D perhaps matching TRBD1 (5 bases). This material consisted of peripheral blood mononuclear cells (PBMCs), taken before the fourth cycle of nivolumab. The TCR was taken from a human donor with classical Hodgkin lymphoma. Here the CDR3 DNA reads TGTGCCAGCAGCTCCTTCGTAGGGGTGGCAGATACGCAGTATTTT. This gives the protein CASSSFVGVADTQYF. The complete variable domain, with remaining parts taken from reference TRBV7-9 and TRBJ2-3, reads DTGVSQNPRHKITKRGQNVTFRCDPISEHNRLYWYRQTLGQGPEFLTYFQNEAQLEKSRLLSDRFSAERPKGSFSTLEIQRTEQGDSAMYLCASSSFVGVADTQYFGPGTRLTVL.